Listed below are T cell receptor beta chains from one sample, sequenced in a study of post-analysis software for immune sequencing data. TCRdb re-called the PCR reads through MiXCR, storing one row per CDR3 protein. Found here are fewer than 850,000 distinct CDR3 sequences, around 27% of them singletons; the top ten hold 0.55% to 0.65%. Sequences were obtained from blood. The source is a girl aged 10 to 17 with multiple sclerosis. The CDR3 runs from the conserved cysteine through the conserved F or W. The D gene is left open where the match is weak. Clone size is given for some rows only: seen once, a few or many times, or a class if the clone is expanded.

cdr3_aa: CASSVTPGLGNTGELFF; cdr3_nt: TGTGCCAGCAGCGTCACGCCGGGACTAGGGAACACCGGGGAGCTGTTTTTT; d_call: TRBD2; j_call: TRBJ2-2; cdr3_length: 17; v_call: TRBV9; clone_size: -
cdr3_aa: CSASARASYNEQFF; cdr3_nt: TGCAGTGCTAGCGCCAGGGCCTCCTACAATGAGCAGTTCTTC; d_call: -; j_call: TRBJ2-1; cdr3_length: 14; v_call: TRBV20-1; clone_size: few
cdr3_aa: CASSLVAGEETQYF; cdr3_nt: TGTGCCAGCAGCTTAGTCGCGGGAGAAGAGACCCAGTACTTC; d_call: TRBD2; j_call: TRBJ2-5; cdr3_length: 14; v_call: TRBV7-9; clone_size: -
cdr3_aa: CSAREPGLAVSYNEQFF; cdr3_nt: TGCAGTGCTAGAGAACCGGGACTAGCGGTCTCCTACAATGAGCAGTTCTTC; d_call: TRBD2; j_call: TRBJ2-1; cdr3_length: 17; v_call: TRBV20-1; clone_size: -
cdr3_aa: CSVEEIRKRSYNEQFF; cdr3_nt: TGCAGCGTTGAAGAAATTAGGAAAAGGTCCTACAATGAGCAGTTCTTC; d_call: -; j_call: TRBJ2-1; cdr3_length: 16; v_call: TRBV29-1; clone_size: few
cdr3_aa: CASRSGARALTNIQYF; cdr3_nt: TGTGCCAGCAGATCCGGGGCTCGGGCTTTGACGAACATTCAGTACTTC; d_call: -; j_call: TRBJ2-4; cdr3_length: 16; v_call: TRBV27; clone_size: few
cdr3_aa: CASEHFRDPGGSQYF; cdr3_nt: TGTGCCAGCGAGCACTTCCGGGACCCCGGTGGGTCCCAGTACTTC; d_call: -; j_call: TRBJ2-5; cdr3_length: 15; v_call: TRBV28; clone_size: few
cdr3_aa: CASSRWGTLGWYEQYF; cdr3_nt: TGTGCCAGCAGCCGGTGGGGGACCCTGGGATGGTACGAGCAGTACTTC; d_call: -; j_call: TRBJ2-7; cdr3_length: 16; v_call: TRBV11-2; clone_size: -
cdr3_aa: CGAMELADTQYF; cdr3_nt: TGCGGTGCTATGGAGTTGGCAGATACGCAGTATTTT; d_call: -; j_call: TRBJ2-3; cdr3_length: 12; v_call: TRBV20-1; clone_size: -
cdr3_aa: CSARGGGRGEGSKNIQYF; cdr3_nt: TGCAGTGCTAGAGGTGGGGGCAGGGGAGAGGGATCCAAAAACATTCAGTACTTC; d_call: -; j_call: TRBJ2-4; cdr3_length: 18; v_call: TRBV20-1; clone_size: -
cdr3_aa: CASSLVRGGASYF; cdr3_nt: TGTGCCAGCAGCTTAGTAAGGGGCGGGGCCTCGTACTTC; d_call: -; j_call: TRBJ2-4; cdr3_length: 13; v_call: TRBV7-2; clone_size: few
cdr3_aa: CASSRSGTGVEDTQYF; cdr3_nt: TGTGCCAGCAGCAGATCCGGGACAGGGGTTGAAGATACGCAGTATTTT; d_call: TRBD1; j_call: TRBJ2-3; cdr3_length: 16; v_call: TRBV7-2; clone_size: few
cdr3_aa: CASSQPFNQGNIQYF; cdr3_nt: TGCGCCAGCAGCCAACCCTTTAACCAAGGGAACATTCAGTACTTC; d_call: -; j_call: TRBJ2-4; cdr3_length: 15; v_call: TRBV4-1; clone_size: -
cdr3_aa: CASSSGIRFTDTQYF; cdr3_nt: TGTGCCAGCAGTTCTGGGATCAGGTTCACAGATACGCAGTATTTT; d_call: -; j_call: TRBJ2-3; cdr3_length: 15; v_call: TRBV7-9; clone_size: -
cdr3_aa: CASSSRTSGGALSYNEQFF; cdr3_nt: TGTGCCAGCAGTTCCCGGACTAGCGGGGGGGCCTTATCCTACAATGAGCAGTTCTTC; d_call: TRBD2; j_call: TRBJ2-1; cdr3_length: 19; v_call: TRBV27; clone_size: -
cdr3_aa: CASSWGLPGATGDTQYF; cdr3_nt: TGTGCCAGCAGCTGGGGACTTCCGGGGGCTACCGGGGATACGCAGTATTTT; d_call: -; j_call: TRBJ2-3; cdr3_length: 17; v_call: TRBV11-2; clone_size: once
cdr3_aa: CASSPRGTVTDTQYF; cdr3_nt: TGCGCCAGCAGCCCGAGGGGGACAGTCACAGATACGCAGTATTTT; d_call: TRBD1; j_call: TRBJ2-3; cdr3_length: 15; v_call: TRBV5-1; clone_size: few
cdr3_aa: CAVEFYPGRRTF; cdr3_nt: TGTGCCGTCGAGTTCTACCCAGGGCGACGCACCTTC; d_call: -; j_call: TRBJ1-2; cdr3_length: 12; v_call: TRBV27; clone_size: -
cdr3_aa: CASSADGLGSNEQFF; cdr3_nt: TGTGCCAGCAGTGCCGATGGACTAGGTAGCAATGAGCAGTTCTTC; d_call: TRBD2; j_call: TRBJ2-1; cdr3_length: 15; v_call: TRBV2; clone_size: -
cdr3_aa: CASSQVLGGLSYEKLFF; cdr3_nt: TGCGCCAGCAGCCAAGTTCTTGGGGGACTCTCGTACGAAAAACTGTTTTTT; d_call: -; j_call: TRBJ1-4; cdr3_length: 17; v_call: TRBV4-3; clone_size: -
cdr3_aa: CASSPQLAGMTDTQYF; cdr3_nt: TGTGCCAGCAGCCCTCAGCTAGCGGGGATGACAGATACGCAGTATTTT; d_call: TRBD2; j_call: TRBJ2-3; cdr3_length: 16; v_call: TRBV7-2; clone_size: -
cdr3_aa: CASSPQVGQGLVGKNIQYF; cdr3_nt: TGTGCCAGCAGCCCTCAAGTAGGGCAGGGGCTAGTCGGCAAAAACATTCAGTACTTC; d_call: -; j_call: TRBJ2-4; cdr3_length: 19; v_call: TRBV9; clone_size: -
cdr3_aa: CASSQPGQGTQYF; cdr3_nt: TGTGCCAGCAGCCAACCCGGACAAGGGACCCAGTACTTC; d_call: -; j_call: TRBJ2-5; cdr3_length: 13; v_call: TRBV3-1; clone_size: few
cdr3_aa: CASSLGANEAFF; cdr3_nt: TGCGCCAGCAGCTTGGGCGCAAATGAAGCTTTCTTT; d_call: -; j_call: TRBJ1-1; cdr3_length: 12; v_call: TRBV5-1; clone_size: once
cdr3_aa: CASSVETAEAFF; cdr3_nt: TGTGCCAGCAGCGTGGAGACAGCTGAAGCTTTCTTT; d_call: -; j_call: TRBJ1-1; cdr3_length: 12; v_call: TRBV9; clone_size: few
cdr3_aa: CSAPRGAYQETQYF; cdr3_nt: TGCAGTGCTCCGCGCGGGGCGTACCAAGAGACCCAGTACTTC; d_call: -; j_call: TRBJ2-5; cdr3_length: 14; v_call: TRBV20-1; clone_size: -
cdr3_aa: CASSPQGWHYEQYF; cdr3_nt: TGCGCCAGCAGCCCACAGGGTTGGCACTACGAGCAGTACTTC; d_call: -; j_call: TRBJ2-7; cdr3_length: 14; v_call: TRBV5-1; clone_size: -
cdr3_aa: CASRSTGLNYGYTF; cdr3_nt: TGTGCCAGCAGATCTACAGGGCTTAACTATGGCTACACCTTC; d_call: -; j_call: TRBJ1-2; cdr3_length: 14; v_call: TRBV9; clone_size: -
cdr3_aa: CSAPAGVYEQYF; cdr3_nt: TGCAGTGCCCCAGCGGGGGTCTACGAGCAGTACTTC; d_call: TRBD2; j_call: TRBJ2-7; cdr3_length: 12; v_call: TRBV20-1; clone_size: -
cdr3_aa: CASSLAGTAWAFF; cdr3_nt: TGCGCCAGCAGCTTGGCCGGGACAGCTTGGGCTTTCTTT; d_call: TRBD1; j_call: TRBJ1-1; cdr3_length: 13; v_call: TRBV5-1; clone_size: -
cdr3_aa: CASSARNNSPLHF; cdr3_nt: TGTGCCAGCAGCGCCAGAAATAATTCACCCCTCCACTTT; d_call: -; j_call: TRBJ1-6; cdr3_length: 13; v_call: TRBV9; clone_size: -
cdr3_aa: CASSEGTRVLQETQYF; cdr3_nt: TGTGCCAGCAGTGAAGGGACGCGTGTTCTTCAAGAGACCCAGTACTTC; d_call: -; j_call: TRBJ2-5; cdr3_length: 16; v_call: TRBV6-1; clone_size: few
cdr3_aa: CASSLLDSQETQYF; cdr3_nt: TGTGCCAGCAGCCTTCTGGACAGCCAAGAGACCCAGTACTTC; d_call: -; j_call: TRBJ2-5; cdr3_length: 14; v_call: TRBV7-9; clone_size: -
cdr3_aa: CASSQGVASGLPDTQYF; cdr3_nt: TGCGCCAGCAGCCAAGGTGTGGCTAGCGGGCTTCCAGATACGCAGTATTTT; d_call: TRBD2; j_call: TRBJ2-3; cdr3_length: 17; v_call: TRBV4-3; clone_size: -
cdr3_aa: CASSLGEGTPTDTQYF; cdr3_nt: TGTGCCAGCAGCTTAGGAGAGGGAACTCCCACAGATACGCAGTATTTT; d_call: -; j_call: TRBJ2-3; cdr3_length: 16; v_call: TRBV7-2; clone_size: few
cdr3_aa: CASSPGLWGTGTVNEQFF; cdr3_nt: TGTGCCAGCTCACCGGGTCTATGGGGGACAGGGACCGTCAATGAGCAGTTCTTC; d_call: TRBD1; j_call: TRBJ2-1; cdr3_length: 18; v_call: TRBV18; clone_size: few